Described below is a single T cell receptor (beta chain) sequence and its context. The target antigen is unknown. This specimen comes from a study of shared clonotypes between healthy human individuals. Germline CDR1 reads SQVTM; CDR2 reads ANQGSEA. The CDR3 is 14 residues long. The germline V and J ends were trimmed by 5 bases and 2 bases, with 15 bases remaining between them. Points from the study as a whole: Sampling included only blood; tissue repertoires likely differ.

For each subset, genomic DNA was distributed in equal portions over several immunoSEQ plates. The table came from immunoSEQ multiplex PCR; TCRdb's copy has only in-frame clones and leaves some out. The table records roughly 2.5 million clones, roughly 92% of them present only once. All donors were Caucasian adults living in Nashville, Tennessee. Sequenced input: naive CD4+ T cells sorted from blood. Subset reported: CD45RA+ positively selected. The clonotype originates from a man aged 18 to 29 in good health. The rearrangement links TRBV29-1 to TRBJ2-5; TRBD1 is a possible D gene (6 bases). CDR3 coding DNA: TGCAGCGTTACCCCGGACAGCAGTCAAGAGACCCAGTACTTC. This codes for CSVTPDSSQETQYF.